Given below is one T cell receptor (beta chain) in context. This record comes from a study of blood T cell repertoires in COVID-19. This CDR3 has 13 amino acids. Trimming stripped 2 bases from V and 6 bases from J, with 7 bases between. The authors' processing: Estimation of nucleated cell counts was performed using reference gene primer amplification. Clones were read by immunoSEQ multiplex PCR, and TCRdb kept only the in-frame ones, dropping some. V, J and clone size are those of that table, while D and trimming were read from the DNA. This table holds under 65,000 clones, about 80% found once. The gene calls are TRBV12-3 or TRBV12-4 and TRBJ2-2; no definite D call. The sequencing sample was made of peripheral blood. The TCR comes from a woman in her sixties with acute or convalescent COVID-19. CDR3: CASSLRGPGELFF. In DNA, the CDR3 is TGTGCCAGCAGTTTACGTGGGCCCGGGGAGCTGTTTTTT.